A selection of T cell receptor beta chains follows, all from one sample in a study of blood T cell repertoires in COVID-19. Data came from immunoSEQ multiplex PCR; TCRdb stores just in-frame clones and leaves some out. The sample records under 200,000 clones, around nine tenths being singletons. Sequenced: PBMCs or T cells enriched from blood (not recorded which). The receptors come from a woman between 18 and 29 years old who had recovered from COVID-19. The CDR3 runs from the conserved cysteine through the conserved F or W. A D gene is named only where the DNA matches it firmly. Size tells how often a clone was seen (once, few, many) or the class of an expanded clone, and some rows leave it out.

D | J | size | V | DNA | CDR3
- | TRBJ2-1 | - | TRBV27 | TGTGCCAGCAGTTTATTCAGCTACAATGAGCAGTTCTTC | CASSLFSYNEQFF
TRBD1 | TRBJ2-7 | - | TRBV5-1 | TGCGCCAGCAGCGGAGGGACAGGCCGACCTGTGGACGAGCAGTACTTC | CASSGGTGRPVDEQYF
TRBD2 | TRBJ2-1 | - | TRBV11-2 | TGTGCCAGCAGCTTAAGTCGCGGGAGCCTTTACAATGAGCAGTTCTTC | CASSLSRGSLYNEQFF
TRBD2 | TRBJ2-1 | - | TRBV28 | TGTGCCAGCAGTTTTGCTGGGGGGGATGAGCAGTTCTTC | CASSFAGGDEQFF
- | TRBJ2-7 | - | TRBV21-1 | TGTGCCGGGACAGGGGGACACTACGAGCAGTACTTC | CAGTGGHYEQYF
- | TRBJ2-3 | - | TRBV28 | TGTGCCAGCAGCGATTTTTCCGACTATACGCAGTATTTT | CASSDFSDYTQYF
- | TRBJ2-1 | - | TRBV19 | TGTGCCACCAAGGACTTTTCCTACAATGAGCAGTTCTTC | CATKDFSYNEQFF
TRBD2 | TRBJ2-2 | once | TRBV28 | TGTGCCAGCAGCCCAGGACTAGCGGCGAACACCGGGGAGCTGTTTTTT | CASSPGLAANTGELFF
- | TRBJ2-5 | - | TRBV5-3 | TGTGCCAGAGGAATTTCAGGTGACGAGACCCAGTACTTC | CARGISGDETQYF
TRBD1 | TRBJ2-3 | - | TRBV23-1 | TGCGCCAGCAGTCTATTCTTCTGGGACAGGGATGGTACGCAGTATTTT | CASSLFFWDRDGTQYF
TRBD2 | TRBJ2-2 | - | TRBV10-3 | TGTGCCAGCCTAGCGGGAGTGGGTTCCGGGGAGCTGTTTTTT | CASLAGVGSGELFF
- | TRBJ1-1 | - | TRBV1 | TGCCCCTACAGGGGTAACACTGAAGCTTTCTTT | CPYRGNTEAFF
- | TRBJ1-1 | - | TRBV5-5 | TGTGCCAGCAGCTTGGGAGGTTTAGGAGTCACTGAAGCTTTCTTT | CASSLGGLGVTEAFF
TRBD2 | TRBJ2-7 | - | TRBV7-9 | TGTGCCAGCAGCCCTACTAGCGGGTCTTCCTACGAGCAGTACTTC | CASSPTSGSSYEQYF
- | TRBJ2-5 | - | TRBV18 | TGTGCCAGCTCGGGGAGGAATGGAGAGACCCAGTACTTC | CASSGRNGETQYF
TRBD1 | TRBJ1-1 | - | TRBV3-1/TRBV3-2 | TGTGCCAGCAGCCAAGATGGTGACAGGGCCCACACTGAAGCTTTCTTT | CASSQDGDRAHTEAFF
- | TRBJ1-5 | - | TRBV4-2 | TGTGCCAGCAGCCAAACAGGGAGGGATCAGCCCCAGCATTTT | CASSQTGRDQPQHF
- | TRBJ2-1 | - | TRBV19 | TGTGCCAGTAGTACGGACAGCAGCTCCTACAATGAGCAGTTCTTC | CASSTDSSSYNEQFF
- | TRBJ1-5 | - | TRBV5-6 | TGTGCCAGCAGCTTGTGGCGGAACAATCAGCCCCAGCATTTT | CASSLWRNNQPQHF
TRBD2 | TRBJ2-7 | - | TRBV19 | TGTGCCTCAGGGGCTAGCGGGAGGGGAGTCTACGAGCAGTACTTC | CASGASGRGVYEQYF
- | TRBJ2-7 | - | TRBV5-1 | TGCGCCAGCCGACGCATAGGGGGTAGGGGAAACTACGAGCAGTACTTC | CASRRIGGRGNYEQYF
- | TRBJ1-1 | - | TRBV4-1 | TGCGCCAGCAGCCAAGTTGAGGACTTGAACACTGAAGCTTTCTTT | CASSQVEDLNTEAFF
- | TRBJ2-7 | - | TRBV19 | TGTGCCACCGCGAGGGCGGGGCTGTCCGAGCAGTACTTC | CATARAGLSEQYF
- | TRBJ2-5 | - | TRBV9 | TGTGCCAGCAGCGTAGACGGGGAGACCCAGTACTTC | CASSVDGETQYF